These 22 T cell receptor beta chains were sequenced from one sample in a study of blood T cells in healthy people across ages. A sample-barcoded 5' primer and a J-beta primer mix were used in a second PCR of roughly 6 to 12 cycles. TCRdb processed the 5' RACE reads anew with MiXCR; each CDR3 protein has one entry. The table lists approximately 850,000 distinct CDR3 sequences, about three fifths of them singletons. Sequenced sample: blood. Receptors originate from a man younger than 40 in good health.

V gene TRBV6-2 or TRBV6-3 combines with J gene TRBJ1-1, with D unresolved. V shed 0 bases and J shed 1 base, with 9 bases lying between them. There are 15 residues in the CDR3. Germline lookup yields CDR1 MNHEY and CDR2 SVGEGT. The CDR3 reads CASSYSILRNTEAFF. Here the CDR3 DNA reads TGTGCCAGCAGTTACTCAATCCTGAGGAACACTGAAGCTTTCTTT.

The V call is TRBV20-1, the J call TRBJ2-7, with a weak D call TRBD1 (6 bases). CDR3 size: 14 residues. V lost 3 bases and J 3 bases, leaving 15 bases between the germline ends. Germline V gene sequence: CDR1 DFQATT, CDR2 SNEGSKA (reference sequence). The CDR3 sequence: CSARAPSRGYEQYF. The CDR3 bases are TGCAGTGCTAGGGCACCCAGCAGGGGCTACGAGCAGTACTTC.

This clonotype was picked up many times. J is TRBJ2-3 and V is TRBV27, with TRBD1 matching 8 bases. This CDR3 has 15 amino acids. The germline V gene encodes CDR1 MNHEY and CDR2 SMNVEV (reference sequence). Germline trimming cut 10 bases from V and 4 bases from J; bases unmatched to any gene: 13. CDR3 amino acids: CAIKAGTGDADTQYF. The DNA of the CDR3 is TGTGCCATCAAAGCCGGGACAGGAGACGCAGATACGCAGTATTTT.

The sample holds a few counts of this clonotype. The chain has TRBV9 and TRBJ2-3, with 8 bases aligning to TRBD1. The CDR3 is 15 residues long. V lost 2 bases and J lost 2; bases outside the gene matches: 4. Looked up from germline, CDR1 is SGDLS and CDR2 is YYNGEE. The DNA for the CDR3 is TGTGCCAGCAGCGTCTCACAGGGGGTCACAGATACGCAGTATTTT. Its protein product is CASSVSQGVTDTQYF.

J is TRBJ2-1 and V is TRBV20-1; D is uncertain. Germline lookup yields CDR1 DFQATT and CDR2 SNEGSKA (reference sequence). This CDR3 spans 12 amino acids. The V and J ends lost 3 bases and 4 bases respectively, with 7 bases between them. The CDR3 nucleotides read TGCAGTGCTAGTTTCGTTTACAATGAGCAGTTCTTC. Translating gives CSASFVYNEQFF.

The chain employs TRBV20-1 and TRBJ2-4; D gene uncertain. The end of the DNA is better explained by TRBJ2-7, so the J call may be wrong. The CDR3 contains 13 residues. CDR1 DFQATT and CDR2 SNEGSKA come from the germline V gene (reference sequence). CDR3 bases: TGCAGTGCTAGACCCACTCACACCTACGAGCAGTACTTC. Translated, it gives CSARPTHTYEQYF.

This clonotype was seen only a few times. The chain recombines TRBV6-6 with TRBJ1-5; 7 positions agree with TRBD1. The CDR3 extends over 16 amino acids. Germline CDR1 is MNHNY and CDR2 is SVGAGI (reference sequence). The V gene end was trimmed by 7 bases and the J gene end by 0 bases; junction bases not matched to a gene: 9. The CDR3 loop is CASTSTDRPSNQPQHF. The CDR3 DNA follows: TGTGCCAGCACCAGTACGGACAGGCCTAGCAATCAGCCCCAGCATTTT.

In its sample, this clonotype was seen once. It may be a read error: a sequence one base away is much more abundant. The rearrangement joins TRBV5-1 to TRBJ2-1; TRBD2 aligns across 7 bases. This CDR3 is built from 14 residues. Germline values: CDR1 SGHRS, CDR2 YFSETQ. The J segment lost 9 bases and the V segment lost 4 bases, leaving 10 bases of the junction unmatched. The CDR3 DNA is TGCGCCAGCAGCCGGGGGGTAGACACGAGTGAGCAGTTCTTC. Translated: CASSRGVDTSEQFF.

This clonotype was observed a single time. This sequence joins TRBV20-1 and TRBJ2-1; TRBD2 aligns across 8 bases. This CDR3 region has 17 residues. Unmatched junction bases numbered 16, after V lost 1 base and J lost 8 bases. The germline CDR1 and CDR2 sequences are DFQATT and SNEGSKA (reference sequence). This chain's CDR3 is CSARVPGRTSGSDEQFF. DNA of the CDR3: TGCAGTGCTAGAGTCCCCGGGCGGACGAGCGGGAGTGATGAGCAGTTCTTC.

The chain has TRBV14 and TRBJ2-7; the D gene is possibly TRBD1 (5 bases). The V and J ends lost 1 base and 11 bases respectively, with 15 bases between them. The CDR3 is made up of 13 amino acids. Germline CDR1 SGHDN, CDR2 FVKESK. The CDR3 loop reads CASSQGKAPGKYF. CDR3 nucleotides: TGTGCCAGCAGCCAAGGTAAAGCCCCAGGGAAGTACTTC.

This chain connects TRBV15 to TRBJ2-5; no clear D gene. This CDR3 spans 15 amino acids. V lost 1 base, J lost 0 bases, and 9 bases lay in between. From germline, CDR1 is LNHNV and CDR2 YYDKDF (reference sequence). The CDR3 sequence: CATSRASSNQETQYF. In DNA form, the CDR3 reads TGTGCCACCAGCAGAGCCTCGTCAAACCAAGAGACCCAGTACTTC.

CDR3 bases: TGTGCCAGCAGTGGGCTAGCGGGAGTCACAGATACGCAGTATTTT. As protein: CASSGLAGVTDTQYF. The chain combines TRBV2 with TRBJ2-3; 10 bases match TRBD2. The CDR3 covers 15 residues. The trim removed 4 bases at V and 2 bases at J, leaving 3 bases unmatched. The germline gives CDR1 SNHLY, CDR2 FYNNEI.

The sample holds one count of this clonotype. J is TRBJ1-1 and V is TRBV20-1; D unresolved. The ends were cut back, 7 bases at V and 4 bases at J, with 19 bases in the middle. The germline gives CDR1 DFQATT, CDR2 SNEGSKA (reference sequence). The CDR3 runs 14 residues. The DNA of the CDR3 is TGCAGTGGAAGGCCGTCCCTCGGAAGCACTGAAGCTTTCTTT. Translating gives CSGRPSLGSTEAFF.

V is TRBV7-9 and J is TRBJ2-3, with 9 bases aligning to TRBD1. The germline CDR1 and CDR2 sequences are SEHNR and FQNEAQ (reference sequence). CDR3 length equals 15 residues. J was trimmed by 4 bases and V by 2 bases; bases with no gene match: 4. CDR3: CASSLSGTGPDTQYF. The CDR3 DNA reads as TGTGCCAGCAGCTTATCCGGGACAGGGCCAGATACGCAGTATTTT.

The V and J genes are TRBV10-3 and TRBJ2-5; TRBD2 agrees at 7 bases. Unmatched junction bases numbered 8, after V lost 3 bases and J lost 1 base. Germline V CDR1 and CDR2: ENHRY, SYGVKD. This CDR3 region has 16 residues. CDR3 sequence (DNA): TGTGCCATCAGTGATTGGGGAGGGTGGTCCCAAGAGACCCAGTACTTC. This sequence encodes CAISDWGGWSQETQYF.

This clonotype came up a few times. This sequence joins TRBV20-1 and TRBJ2-3; D is unresolved. The CDR3 loop spans 14 amino acids. Germline V gene lookup returns CDR1 DFQATT and CDR2 SNEGSKA (reference sequence). V was shortened by 5 bases and J by 3 bases, with 15 bases between the two germline ends. CDR3 nucleotide sequence: TGCAGTGCTGAGGCGCCCGTGACGACAGATACGCAGTATTTT. This translates into CSAEAPVTTDTQYF.

This clonotype has more than one count but fewer than ten. The V call is TRBV29-1, the J call TRBJ2-1; TRBD2 is a possible D gene (6 bases). The CDR3 runs 11 residues. CDR1 SQVTM and CDR2 ANQGSEA come from the germline V gene. V was pared by 5 bases and J by 7 bases, with 9 bases between. CDR3 sequence reads: CSVPGRNEQFF. CDR3 DNA sequence: TGCAGCGTTCCAGGGAGGAATGAGCAGTTCTTC.

The gene calls are TRBV7-2 and TRBJ2-3; D is possibly TRBD1 (5 bases). CDR3 length: 14 amino acids. Trimming removed 2 bases at V and 5 bases at J, with 11 bases between. In germline, CDR1 is SGHTA, CDR2 FQGNSA. The CDR3 protein is CASSLQGIGDTQYF. The CDR3 DNA follows: TGTGCCAGCAGCTTACAGGGTATCGGAGATACGCAGTATTTT.

The chain uses TRBV10-3 and TRBJ2-7; D gene ambiguous. The CDR3 runs 13 residues. V lost 6 bases to trimming and J lost 4 bases, with 13 bases between them. Germline-derived CDR1 and CDR2 are ENHRY and SYGVKD. This CDR3 reads CAISDDRLYEQYF. DNA of the CDR3: TGTGCCATCAGCGATGACCGCTTATACGAGCAGTACTTC.

This clonotype was counted ten times or more. V gene TRBV20-1 combines with J gene TRBJ2-3; unclear D gene. Trimming took 1 base from V and 4 from J, leaving 6 bases between them. The germline CDR1 and CDR2 sequences are DFQATT and SNEGSKA (reference sequence). This CDR3 comprises 12 residues. CDR3 nucleotide sequence: TGCAGTGCTAGAGGTGGTGCAGATACGCAGTATTTT. Translating it yields CSARGGADTQYF.

This chain uses TRBV15 with TRBJ2-3, with 10 bases fitting TRBD2. V lost 10 bases, J lost 9 bases, and 28 bases stayed unmatched. CDR3 size: 19 residues. Germline V lookup: CDR1 LNHNV, CDR2 YYDKDF (reference sequence). The CDR3 sequence is CANEHPRGLADLPRVTQYF. As DNA, the CDR3 is TGTGCCAACGAACACCCGAGAGGACTAGCGGATTTACCACGGGTCACGCAGTATTTT.

This clonotype came up many times. This chain joins TRBV20-1 and TRBJ2-7; the D is unclear. This CDR3 is built from 12 residues. Trimming removed 6 bases from V and 2 bases from J, with 11 bases in between. CDR1 DFQATT and CDR2 SNEGSKA come from the germline V gene (reference sequence). CDR3: CSAERFPYEQYF. DNA for the CDR3: TGCAGTGCGGAGAGGTTCCCCTACGAGCAGTACTTC.